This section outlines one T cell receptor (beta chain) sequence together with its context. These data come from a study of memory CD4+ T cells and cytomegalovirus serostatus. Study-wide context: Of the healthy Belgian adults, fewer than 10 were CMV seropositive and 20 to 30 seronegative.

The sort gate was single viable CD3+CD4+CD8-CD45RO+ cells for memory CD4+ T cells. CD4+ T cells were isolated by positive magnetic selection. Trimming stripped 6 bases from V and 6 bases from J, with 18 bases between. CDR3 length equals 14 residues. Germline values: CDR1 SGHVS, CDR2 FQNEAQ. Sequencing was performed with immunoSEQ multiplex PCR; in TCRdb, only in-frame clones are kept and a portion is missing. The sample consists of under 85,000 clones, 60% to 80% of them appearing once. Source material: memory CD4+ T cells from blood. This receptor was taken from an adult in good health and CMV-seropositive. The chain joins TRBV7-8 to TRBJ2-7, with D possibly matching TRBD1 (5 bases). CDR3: CASRPPRLRAEQYV. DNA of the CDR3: TGTGCCAGCAGGCCACCACGCCTCAGGGCCGAGCAGTACGTC.